This TCR beta chain was sequenced for a study of early T cells in non-severe SARS-CoV-2 infection (TCRdb year 2021). Regarding the complete study: Because TCR sequencing was done on bulk RNA from unsorted whole blood, the alpha and beta chains could not be paired. Findings and caveats that apply to the study as a whole: VDJdb matching was skewed toward anti-spike CD8 responses and likely underestimated virus-specific expansions, missing private and CD4 specificities.

This clonotype showed up just a few times. What antigen it recognizes has not been identified. It has no much larger one-base neighbor in the sample; base qualities were not kept. Library preparation used 5' RACE. The reads were generated on a NextSeq 500. Unique molecular identifiers were attached to individual cDNA molecules in the TCR library protocol so that sequencing error and PCR bias could be corrected. Both TCR alpha and beta chains were sequenced, and tight co-correlation was observed between alpha and beta sequence abundances in each sample. In the source study's methods: Decombinator V4 was used to annotate the V gene, J gene and CDR3 of the TCR sequences. Expanded TCRs were defined as changing significantly between any two time points under a Poisson model with p below 0.0001. Abundances of TCRs were expressed as counts per million after normalisation to the total number of TCRs sequenced in each sample. MAIT TCRs were defined by TRAV1-2 paired with TRAJ12, TRAJ20 or TRAJ33, and iNKT TCRs by TRAV10 paired with TRAJ18. VDJdb, accessed 1 November 2021, was searched for CMV, EBV and SARS-CoV-2 annotated TCRs, excluding TCRs annotated for multiple antigens. The public reads were run again by TCRdb, first through fastp at Q25 and then through MiXCR, and only productive beta chains were kept. Each entry is one CDR3 protein sequence, shown with its most common DNA and genes. The V and J calls here are based on TCRdb, not the publication. Across this sample there are about 81,000 distinct CDR3 sequences, with 13% to 15% seen only once. The ten largest account for 10% to 11% of the sample.

The germline V gene encodes CDR1 ENHRY and CDR2 SYGVKD. Trimmed from V: 5 bases; trimmed from J: 6 bases; junction bases lacking a gene match: 3. The CDR3 goes from the cysteine to the phenylalanine over 15 residues. Only CDR3 DNA is held: 45 bases, read in frame from base 1. Set within a cohort of healthcare workers in London, UK, this nested case-control study involved weekly PCR testing of nasopharyngeal swabs along with blood sampling. Healthcare workers were recruited between 23 and 31 March 2020, during the week of the UK lockdown, and were followed weekly for up to roughly 15 weeks. This sequence originates from an adult who was a healthcare worker with PCR-confirmed SARS-CoV-2 infection or an uninfected control (not recorded which). The sequenced material came from whole blood. The chain is assembled from TRBV10-3 and TRBJ2-1; TRBD2 agrees with 14 junctional bases. In nucleotides, the sequence is TGTGCCATCAGTCGAGGGACTAGCGGGGGCAATGAGCAGTTCTTC. Translated, this gives CAISRGTSGGNEQFF.